These 30 T cell receptor beta chains were sequenced from one sample in a study of control samples from healthy donors and cancer patients. The assay was immunoSEQ multiplex PCR, and TCRdb's table has in-frame clones only and misses some. The sample consists of about 150,000 clones, approximately 94% of them appearing once. Sequenced: blood. These receptors were taken from a woman under 30 in good health.

The chain links TRBV2 to TRBJ1-1; unclear D gene. The germline V gene encodes CDR1 SNHLY and CDR2 FYNNEI. This CDR3 comprises 14 residues. V was shortened by 0 bases and J by 5 bases, with 10 bases between the two germline ends. The CDR3 protein is CASSEAETGTEAFF. The CDR3 DNA sequence: TGTGCCAGCAGTGAAGCGGAGACGGGGACTGAAGCTTTCTTT.

This chain uses TRBV19 with TRBJ1-2; no clear D gene. This CDR3 has 14 residues. V lost 7 bases to trimming and J lost 0 bases, with 12 bases between them. CDR1 and CDR2 (germline): LNHDA, SQIVND (reference sequence). The CDR3 region has the DNA TGTGCCAGTACCAACACCCAAGCTAACTATGGCTACACCTTC. It specifies CASTNTQANYGYTF.

The CDR3 reads CASSLVASPGYTF. The CDR3 DNA reads as TGTGCCAGCAGCTTAGTGGCCAGTCCTGGCTACACCTTC. The V call is TRBV7-9, the J call TRBJ1-2; D is ambiguous. The CDR3 length is 13 residues. Germline assignment: CDR1 SEHNR and CDR2 FQNEAQ (reference sequence). Trimming took 1 base from V and 7 from J, leaving 10 bases between them.

This clone has just one count. The chain employs TRBV11-2 and TRBJ1-1; TRBD1 agrees at 8 bases. Looked up from germline, CDR1 is SGHAT and CDR2 is FQNNGV. The CDR3 is made up of 12 amino acids. J was trimmed by 10 bases and V by 3 bases; bases with no gene match: 4. The CDR3 loop reads CASSFGQGAAFF. In DNA form, the CDR3 reads TGTGCCAGCAGCTTTGGTCAGGGGGCAGCTTTCTTT.

This chain connects TRBV18 to TRBJ2-3; 10 bases align to TRBD1. This CDR3 is 15 amino acids long. V shed 6 bases and J 1 base; nucleotides not matched to a gene: 4. The germline CDR1 and CDR2 sequences are KGHSH and LQKENI. Here the CDR3 DNA reads TGTGCCAGCTCCCCCGGGACAGGGGGCACAGATACGCAGTATTTT. Protein sequence: CASSPGTGGTDTQYF.

V is TRBV11-2 and J is TRBJ1-6, with 7 bases that match TRBD1. The CDR3 covers 15 residues. Germline lookup yields CDR1 SGHAT and CDR2 FQNNGV. V shed 5 bases and J 10 bases; nucleotides not matched to a gene: 11. The CDR3 bases are TGTGCCAGCAGCATCGTGGGGACAGTACCCTCACCCCTCCACTTT. Translated: CASSIVGTVPSPLHF.

This clone was found once. The rearrangement joins TRBV27 to TRBJ1-4; D gene uncertain. Trimming shortened V by 5 bases and J by 1 base, and 5 bases separated the two germline ends. Per the germline V gene, CDR1 is MNHEY and CDR2 is SMNVEV (reference sequence). CDR3 length equals 13 residues. The CDR3 spells CASSPLTNEKLFF. CDR3 nucleotide sequence: TGTGCCAGCAGTCCTCTAACTAATGAAAAACTGTTTTTT.

The V call is TRBV11-2, the J call TRBJ1-4, with D possibly being TRBD1 (5 bases). Germline CDR1 is SGHAT and CDR2 is FQNNGV. With 5 bases removed from V and 6 bases from J, the gap between germline ends came to 13 bases. The CDR3 totals 14 residues. CDR3 bases: TGTGCCAGCAGCCCTGGGGCGTGGGATGAAAAACTGTTTTTT. Translated, it gives CASSPGAWDEKLFF. The full variable domain, completed using reference TRBV11-2 and TRBJ1-4, is EAGVAQSPRYKIIEKRQSVAFWCNPISGHATLYWYQQILGQGPKLLIQFQNNGVVDDSQLPKDRFSAERLKGVDSTLKIQPAKLEDSAVYLCASSPGAWDEKLFFGSGTQLSVL.

The chain uses TRBV6-2 or TRBV6-3 and TRBJ1-1, with D possibly being TRBD1 (6 bases). V was shortened by 1 base and J by 1 base, with 10 bases between the two germline ends. This CDR3 is 15 amino acids long. From germline, CDR1 is MNHEY and CDR2 SVGEGT. CDR3 in amino acids: CASSYFRGPNTEAFF. CDR3 DNA: TGTGCCAGCAGTTACTTTCGGGGGCCGAACACTGAAGCTTTCTTT.

The genes are TRBV6-4 and TRBJ1-1; D not certain. CDR3 length: 12 residues. Germline V lookup: CDR1 MRHNA, CDR2 SNTAGT. Trimming took off 2 bases at V and 4 bases at J, with 5 bases between the two ends. For the CDR3, the DNA is TGTGCCAGCAGTGACAGGGTCACTGAAGCTTTCTTT. This translates into CASSDRVTEAFF.

This chain joins TRBV20-1 and TRBJ1-5, with D tentatively TRBD1 (5 bases). Trimming removed 6 bases at V and 9 bases at J, with 12 bases between. Germline CDR1 DFQATT, CDR2 SNEGSKA (reference sequence). The CDR3 is 11 residues long. CDR3: CSAGGFRPQHF. CDR3 DNA: TGCAGTGCCGGGGGTTTTCGGCCCCAGCATTTT.

This chain uses TRBV5-6 with TRBJ2-3; 10 positions agree with TRBD2. This CDR3 contains 17 residues. Trimming removed 0 bases from V and 4 bases from J; junction bases left unmatched: 8. In germline, CDR1 is SGHDT, CDR2 YYEEEE. CDR3 residues: CASSLGSSGRLADTQYF. CDR3 DNA sequence: TGTGCCAGCAGCTTGGGCTCTAGCGGGAGACTAGCAGATACGCAGTATTTT.

The chain employs TRBV6-5 and TRBJ1-2; D is ambiguous. Germline CDR1 and CDR2: MNHEY and SVGAGI. Trimming stripped 5 bases from V and 4 bases from J, with 14 bases between. The CDR3 consists of 14 residues. The CDR3 region has the DNA TGTGCCAGCAGTCCCCAGGCACAGCTCTATGGCTACACCTTC. Amino acid sequence: CASSPQAQLYGYTF.

In its sample, this clone was seen once. This chain connects TRBV2 to TRBJ1-2; TRBD1 agrees at 8 bases. This CDR3 contains 13 residues. Germline V gene data show CDR1 as SNHLY and CDR2 as FYNNEI. Trimming cost V 4 bases and J 4 bases; bases outside gene matches: 2. The CDR3 sequence is CASSAGGTYGYTF. In DNA form, the CDR3 reads TGTGCCAGCAGTGCAGGGGGCACCTATGGCTACACCTTC.

V gene TRBV15 combines with J gene TRBJ1-2; TRBD1 matches at 8 bases. The CDR3 covers 15 residues. With 0 bases clipped from V and 7 bases from J, the junction kept 7 bases outside the gene matches. CDR1 and CDR2 from the germline V gene are LNHNV and YYDKDF (reference sequence). Here the CDR3 DNA reads TGTGCCACCAGCAGAGATCCGCCTACAGGGGGTGGCTACACCTTC. It is translated as CATSRDPPTGGGYTF.

The chain employs TRBV18 and TRBJ2-7, with D uncertain. The CDR3 length is 16 residues. V lost 3 bases and J 3 bases, leaving 18 bases between the germline ends. Germline-derived CDR1 and CDR2 are KGHSH and LQKENI. CDR3: CASSPYSQPDGYEQYF. As DNA, the CDR3 is TGTGCCAGCTCACCCTACAGCCAGCCGGACGGCTACGAGCAGTACTTC.

The rearrangement joins TRBV20-1 to TRBJ2-3, with unresolved D. Germline V gene lookup returns CDR1 DFQATT and CDR2 SNEGSKA (reference sequence). Trimming shortened V by 2 bases and J by 4 bases, and 4 bases separated the two germline ends. The CDR3 has 11 amino acids. The CDR3, as DNA: TGCAGTGCTAGAAGTCCAGATACGCAGTATTTT. Protein: CSARSPDTQYF.

V and J are TRBV4-2 and TRBJ2-5; 11 bases fit TRBD2. CDR1 LGHNA and CDR2 YNFKEQ come from the germline V gene. The CDR3 spans 15 residues. After removal of 3 bases from V and 5 bases from J, the junction contained 5 bases not matched to a gene. In nucleotides, the CDR3 is TGTGCCAGCAGCCAGGGTAGCGGGAGGGGGGAGACCCAGTACTTC. It encodes CASSQGSGRGETQYF.

J is TRBJ1-1 and V is TRBV11-3; D might be TRBD1 (6 bases). This CDR3 has 14 residues. The ends were cut back, 3 bases at V and 2 bases at J, with 10 bases in the middle. Germline V CDR1 and CDR2: SGHNT, YENEEA. The CDR3 spells CASSLGGRNTEAFF. The CDR3 DNA reads as TGTGCCAGCAGCTTGGGGGGCAGAAACACTGAAGCTTTCTTT.

The chain recombines TRBV7-2 with TRBJ1-1; TRBD1 matches 8 bases. The CDR3 has 16 amino acids. Unmatched junction bases numbered 8, after V lost 0 bases and J lost 5 bases. In germline, CDR1 is SGHTA, CDR2 FQGNSA. The CDR3 sequence is CASSLALGNRGTEAFF. For the CDR3, the DNA is TGTGCCAGCAGCTTAGCGCTAGGGAACAGGGGGACTGAAGCTTTCTTT.

In its sample, this clone was seen once. The CDR3 spells CASSLEGTAFF. Written as DNA, the CDR3 is TGTGCCAGCAGTTTAGAAGGGACAGCTTTCTTT. This chain joins TRBV28 and TRBJ1-1, with D maybe TRBD1 (5 bases). CDR1 MDHEN and CDR2 SYDVKM come from the germline V gene. This CDR3 comprises 11 residues. The V end lost 2 bases, the J end lost 10 bases, and 8 bases lay between the germline ends.

The rearrangement uses TRBV5-1 and TRBJ1-3, with D tentatively TRBD1 (5 bases). In germline, CDR1 is SGHRS, CDR2 YFSETQ. Between the trimmed V and J ends, which lost 0 bases and 4 bases, there was a span of 11 bases. The CDR3 totals 15 residues. The CDR3 sequence: CASSLEGTSGNTIYF. DNA for the CDR3: TGCGCCAGCAGCTTGGAGGGGACCTCGGGAAACACCATATATTTT.

The CDR3 sequence: CASSITSGSTDTQYF. CDR3 nucleotide sequence: TGTGCCAGTAGTATTACTAGCGGGAGCACAGATACGCAGTATTTT. This chain uses TRBV19 with TRBJ2-3, with TRBD2 matching 9 bases. Germline values: CDR1 LNHDA, CDR2 SQIVND (reference sequence). The J segment lost 0 bases and the V segment lost 3 bases, leaving 1 base of the junction unmatched. The CDR3 is 15 amino acids. Filled out from reference TRBV19 and TRBJ2-3, the complete variable domain reads DGGITQSPKYLFRKEGQNVTLSCEQNLNHDAMYWYRQDPGQGLRLIYYSQIVNDFQKGDIAEGYSVSREKKESFPLTVTSAQKNPTAFYLCASSITSGSTDTQYFGPGTRLTVL.

The gene calls are TRBV11-3 and TRBJ2-1; TRBD1 is a possible D gene (6 bases). This CDR3 comprises 16 residues. Germline loops: CDR1 SGHNT, CDR2 YENEEA. Trimming shortened V by 0 bases and J by 6 bases, and 15 bases separated the two germline ends. The CDR3 DNA sequence: TGTGCCAGCAGCTTAGATACTGCGCGCAGGGGCAATGAGCAGTTCTTC. Translated: CASSLDTARRGNEQFF.

CDR3 sequence reads: CSAPGLLEQFF. The CDR3 bases are TGCAGTGCGCCGGGACTCTTGGAGCAGTTCTTC. The chain couples TRBV20-1 to TRBJ2-1; maybe TRBD2 (6 bases). Germline CDR1 and CDR2: DFQATT and SNEGSKA (reference sequence). The V gene lost 6 bases and the J gene lost 10 bases, with 13 bases spanning the gap. This CDR3 region has 11 residues.

This chain joins TRBV9 and TRBJ2-3; no firm D call. The germline V gene has CDR1 SGDLS and CDR2 YYNGEE. The CDR3 sequence is 14 residues long. Trimming pared 0 bases from V and 2 bases from J, leaving 7 bases between. CDR3 DNA sequence: TGTGCCAGCAGCGTAGGGGATAACACAGATACGCAGTATTTT. It translates to CASSVGDNTDTQYF.

This chain links TRBV4-1 with TRBJ2-7, with 7 bases matching TRBD2. The CDR3 sequence is 18 residues long. Germline CDR1 reads MGHRA; CDR2 reads YSYEKL. With V trimmed by 2 bases and J by 3 bases, 16 bases remained unmatched. CDR3 protein: CASSQFRWNGGSNYEQYF. CDR3 nucleotides: TGCGCCAGCAGCCAATTCAGGTGGAACGGCGGGAGTAACTACGAGCAGTACTTC.

The chain couples TRBV6-5 to TRBJ1-5, with D maybe TRBD1 (6 bases). CDR1 and CDR2 from the germline V gene are MNHEY and SVGAGI. V was clipped by 6 bases and J by 1 base, with 13 bases between them. This CDR3 has 15 residues. The CDR3 bases are TGTGCCAGCAGCAGGGGCGTTCCGAGCAATCAGCCCCAGCATTTT. Protein sequence: CASSRGVPSNQPQHF.

V is TRBV24-1 and J is TRBJ2-2, with 8 bases identical to TRBD2. CDR1 is KGHDR and CDR2 is SFDVKD in the germline V gene. This CDR3 is built from 17 residues. V lost 4 bases and J lost 6; bases outside the gene matches: 12. CDR3 in amino acids: CATSDFGGLGGPGELFF. The DNA of the CDR3 is TGTGCCACCAGTGACTTTGGGGGACTAGGGGGACCCGGGGAGCTGTTTTTT.

Written as DNA, the CDR3 is TGTGCCAGCAGCCCTGGACAGGCTCTTGGCTATGGCTACACCTTC. Protein sequence: CASSPGQALGYGYTF. The V call is TRBV3-1 (or the pseudogene TRBV3-2), the J call TRBJ1-2; 7 bases line up with TRBD1. The CDR3 spans 15 residues. V lost 4 bases, J lost 4 bases, and 9 bases stayed unmatched. CDR1 and CDR2 from the germline V gene are LGHDT and YNNKEL (reference sequence).